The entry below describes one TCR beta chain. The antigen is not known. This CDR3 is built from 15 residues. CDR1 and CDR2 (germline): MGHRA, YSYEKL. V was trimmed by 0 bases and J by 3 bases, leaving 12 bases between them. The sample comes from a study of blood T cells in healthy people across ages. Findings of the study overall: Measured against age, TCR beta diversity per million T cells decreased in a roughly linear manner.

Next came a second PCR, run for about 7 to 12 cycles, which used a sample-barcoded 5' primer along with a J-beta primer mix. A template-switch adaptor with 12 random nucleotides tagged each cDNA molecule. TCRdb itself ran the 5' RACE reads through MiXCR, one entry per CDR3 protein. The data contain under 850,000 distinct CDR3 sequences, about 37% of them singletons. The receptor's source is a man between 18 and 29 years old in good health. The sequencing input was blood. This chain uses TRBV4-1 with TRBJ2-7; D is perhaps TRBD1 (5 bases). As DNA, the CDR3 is TGCGCCAGCAGCCAAGATTGGGGCAGGAACTACGAGCAGTACTTC. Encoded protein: CASSQDWGRNYEQYF.